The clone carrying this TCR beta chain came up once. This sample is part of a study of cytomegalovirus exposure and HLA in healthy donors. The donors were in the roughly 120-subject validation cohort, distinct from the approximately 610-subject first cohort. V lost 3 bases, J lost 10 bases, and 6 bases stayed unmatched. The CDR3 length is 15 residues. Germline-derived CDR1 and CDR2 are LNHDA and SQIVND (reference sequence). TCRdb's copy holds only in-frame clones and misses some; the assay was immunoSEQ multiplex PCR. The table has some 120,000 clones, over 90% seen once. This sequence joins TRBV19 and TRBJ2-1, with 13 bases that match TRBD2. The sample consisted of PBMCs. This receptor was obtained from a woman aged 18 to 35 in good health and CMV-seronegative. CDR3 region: CASSITSGGALEQFF. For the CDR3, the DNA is TGTGCCAGTAGTATTACTAGCGGGGGGGCCCTAGAGCAGTTCTTC.